This T cell receptor beta chain comes out of a study of CXCR3 chemokines and chemotherapy response in bladder cancer. This clonotype was recorded many times. Trimming cost V 1 base and J 2 bases, with 5 bases left between them. Germline V gene lookup returns CDR1 KGHDR and CDR2 SFDVKD. The CDR3 runs 15 residues. TCRdb re-derived calls from the PCR reads in MiXCR, one entry per CDR3 protein. Here the sample spans about 5,000 distinct CDR3 sequences, approximately 15% being singletons. The sequence derives from a human donor with bladder cancer that responded to neoadjuvant chemotherapy. The chain joins TRBV24-1 to TRBJ2-6; the D is unclear. Sample collection occurred from a patient whose treatment included neoadjuvant chemotherapy. The CDR3 coding sequence is TGTGCCACCAGTGATTTTGGGGCTGGGGCCAACGTCCTGACTTTC. Residues: CATSDFGAGANVLTF.